These T cell receptor beta chains were read from a single sample in a study of beta chain features in type 1 diabetes. Generated by immunoSEQ multiplex PCR, the TCRdb table keeps only in-frame clones and is missing some. The sample lists some 70,000 clones, roughly half occurring once. Sequences were obtained from central memory CD4+ T cells from blood. The receptor source for this set is a man aged 30 to 39 with type 1 diabetes. The CDR3 runs from the conserved cysteine through the conserved F or W. A D gene is named only where the DNA matches it firmly. Part of the rows lack a size; the others show once, few, many or a class for expanded clones.

clone_size,d_call,j_call,v_call,cdr3_nt,cdr3_aa
few,-,TRBJ2-5,TRBV14,TGTGCCAGCAGCCCGCCCCGGCGGGGACAAGAGACCCAGTACTTC,CASSPPRRGQETQYF
-,-,TRBJ1-6,TRBV6-1,TGTGCCAGCAGTGCCACCGGGACATCATATAATTCACCCCTCCACTTT,CASSATGTSYNSPLHF
-,-,TRBJ1-2,TRBV7-6,TGTGCCAGCAGCCCCGGGCTGCGGGATGGCTACACCTTC,CASSPGLRDGYTF
-,-,TRBJ2-7,TRBV10-3,TGTGCCATCAGGCCCCAAACTCAGGGCCACGAGCAGTACTTC,CAIRPQTQGHEQYF
-,TRBD2,TRBJ2-3,TRBV11-2,TGTGCCAGCAGCTTACGCGGGGGGGCAATAGATACGCAGTATTTT,CASSLRGGAIDTQYF
-,TRBD1,TRBJ2-1,TRBV5-1,TGCGCCAGCAGCGTCGGACAGGGGAACAATGAGCAGTTCTTC,CASSVGQGNNEQFF
-,TRBD2,TRBJ2-3,TRBV2,TGTGCCAGCAGGGAAGGGACTAGCGGGGTTGGCGGTACGCAGTATTTT,CASREGTSGVGGTQYF
few,-,TRBJ2-3,TRBV7-6,TGTGCCAGCAGCTTAGGAGCACCGAGCGTAGATACGCAGTATTTT,CASSLGAPSVDTQYF
-,TRBD2,TRBJ2-5,TRBV7-9,TGTGCCAGCAGCGAATGGACTAGCGGAGAGCAGTACTTC,CASSEWTSGEQYF
-,-,TRBJ1-1,TRBV7-2,TGTGCCAGCAGCATAAGGACAGAAGCTTTCTTT,CASSIRTEAFF
few,-,TRBJ2-5,TRBV30,TGTGCCTGGACCTCGGGGGGCGAAGAGACCCAGTACTTC,CAWTSGGEETQYF
-,-,TRBJ2-3,TRBV29-1,TGCAGCGTTGATGCCAGGGGTGGCACAGATACGCAGTATTTT,CSVDARGGTDTQYF
few,-,TRBJ2-3,TRBV7-7,TGTGCTAGCAGCAGCACAGGGCCAGATACGCAGTATTTT,CASSSTGPDTQYF
-,-,TRBJ2-7,TRBV30,TGTGCCTGGCGGAAACAGGGAGCCCACGAGCAGTACTTC,CAWRKQGAHEQYF
-,-,TRBJ1-1,TRBV29-1,TGCAGCGTTGAAGCCCGACTCTCGAACACTGAAGCTTTCTTT,CSVEARLSNTEAFF
few,-,TRBJ2-1,TRBV15,TGTGCCACCAGCAGCTCCGGCGGGGCCGATTCGTATGAGCAGTTCTTC,CATSSSGGADSYEQFF
-,TRBD1,TRBJ1-2,TRBV4-2,TGTGCCAGCAGCCAAGCACAGGGGAACTATGGCTACACCTTC,CASSQAQGNYGYTF
-,TRBD2,TRBJ2-7,TRBV7-9,TGTGCCAGCAGCTTATCAGGACTAGCGGGAGGGAACACCTACGAGCAGTACTTC,CASSLSGLAGGNTYEQYF
-,TRBD1,TRBJ1-4,TRBV7-9,TGTGCCAGCAGCTCAGGGACAGGACCGTGGGAAAAACTGTTTTTT,CASSSGTGPWEKLFF
-,-,TRBJ2-3,TRBV7-9,TGTGCCAGCAGCCCCGTCCGCGGGGGCGTTGGGGATACGCAGTATTTT,CASSPVRGGVGDTQYF
-,-,TRBJ2-6,TRBV19,TGTGCCAGTAGTTCCTCGCTAACCTCTGGGGCCAACGTCCTGACTTTC,CASSSSLTSGANVLTF
-,-,TRBJ2-2,TRBV5-1,TGCGCCAGCAGCTCCGAGACTTTCACCGGGGAGCTGTTTTTT,CASSSETFTGELFF
-,-,TRBJ1-1,TRBV6-5,TGTGCCAGCAGTTGGGGACTCACTGAGGGAGCTTTCTTT,CASSWGLTEGAFF
-,TRBD1,TRBJ1-3,TRBV6-5,TGTGCCAGCAGTTACCGGACAGGGTTCTCTGGAAACACCATATATTTT,CASSYRTGFSGNTIYF
-,TRBD1,TRBJ1-1,TRBV29-1,TGCAGCGTAACCGGGACAGCGGCCCCGGACACTGAAGCTTTCTTT,CSVTGTAAPDTEAFF
-,TRBD1,TRBJ1-5,TRBV5-6,TGTGCCAGCAGCTCCCGTGACAGGGGAGGATATCAGCCCCAGCATTTT,CASSSRDRGGYQPQHF
-,-,TRBJ2-1,TRBV18,TGTGCCAGCTCACCCCCGGGAGTGCTCGATGAGCAGTTCTTC,CASSPPGVLDEQFF
-,-,TRBJ2-3,TRBV5-4,TGTGCCAGCAGCTTTACGGGGGCAGATACGCAGTATTTT,CASSFTGADTQYF
-,TRBD1,TRBJ2-2,TRBV27,TGTGCCATCCGACAGACCTTGACAGGGTCGAACACCGGGGAGCTGTTTTTT,CAIRQTLTGSNTGELFF
-,-,TRBJ1-2,TRBV18,TGTGCCAGCTCACCAACGGGGGGCGGTGTAGATGGCTACACCTTC,CASSPTGGGVDGYTF
-,-,TRBJ1-5,TRBV19,TGTGCCAGTAGGGAACAGGGAAGTAGCAATCAGCCCCAGCATTTT,CASREQGSSNQPQHF
-,TRBD2,TRBJ2-1,TRBV11-2,TGTGCCAGCAGCTTAGTCCCCGGACTAGCGGGATCCTACAATGAGCAGTTCTTC,CASSLVPGLAGSYNEQFF
few,-,TRBJ2-7,TRBV10-3,TGTGCCGCCGCCCGGGAAAGCTCCTACGAGCAGTACTTC,CAAARESSYEQYF
-,-,TRBJ1-1,TRBV6-5,TGTGCCAGCAGTTACTCGCCGCGTCAGGACAGTGAAGCTTTCTTT,CASSYSPRQDSEAFF
-,-,TRBJ1-1,TRBV15,TGTGCCACCAGCAGAGATAGAGTGAACACTGAAGCTTTCTTT,CATSRDRVNTEAFF
-,-,TRBJ2-7,TRBV5-6,TGTGCCAGCAGCTTTAGGGGGGGATCCTACGAGCAGTACTTC,CASSFRGGSYEQYF
-,TRBD1,TRBJ1-1,TRBV2,TGTGCCAGTAGACCCGGGACAGGGATGTGGAACACTGAAGCTTTCTTT,CASRPGTGMWNTEAFF
once,TRBD2,TRBJ2-7,TRBV2,TGTGCCAGCAGTGGACTAGCGGGGGGGCCTCGTACCGAGCAGTACTTC,CASSGLAGGPRTEQYF
-,-,TRBJ1-1,TRBV5-8,TGTGCCAGCAGCTTGGGGGCGATGAACACTGAAGCTTTCTTT,CASSLGAMNTEAFF
-,TRBD1,TRBJ1-4,TRBV27,TGTGCCAGCAGCTCCGAGAGCCGCCGGGACAGTAATGAAAAACTGTTTTTT,CASSSESRRDSNEKLFF
-,-,TRBJ2-7,TRBV29-1,TGCAGCGCAACGTACAGGGACGAGCAGTACTTC,CSATYRDEQYF
-,TRBD2,TRBJ2-2,TRBV2,TGTGCCAGCAGAGCTTCGGGGGGACTGAACACCGGGGAGCTGTTTTTT,CASRASGGLNTGELFF
few,TRBD2,TRBJ2-3,TRBV6-5,TGTGCCAGCAAACTAGCGGTAGACACAGATACGCAGTATTTT,CASKLAVDTDTQYF
few,-,TRBJ1-3,TRBV5-1,TGCGCCAGCAGCTTTGAGGGATTTGGAAACACCATATATTTT,CASSFEGFGNTIYF
-,TRBD1,TRBJ2-7,TRBV6-5,TGTGCCAGCAGCCGCCCACAGGGGTTAAGCGAGCAGTACTTC,CASSRPQGLSEQYF
few,-,TRBJ2-7,TRBV18,TGTGCCAGCTCACCTGGCGATCTCCGACTAGGCGAGCAGTACTTC,CASSPGDLRLGEQYF
-,TRBD2,TRBJ2-3,TRBV5-4,TGTGCCAGCAGCTTGTCGACTAGCGGGGGGCCGAGCACAGATACGCAGTATTTT,CASSLSTSGGPSTDTQYF
-,TRBD2,TRBJ2-7,TRBV7-2,TGTGCCAGCAGCTTGCCCCCGGGAGGGCCGACAAACGAGCAGTACTTC,CASSLPPGGPTNEQYF
-,TRBD2,TRBJ2-1,TRBV28,TGTGCCAGCAGCCCCGGGGGGGCCTACAATGAGCAGTTCTTC,CASSPGGAYNEQFF
-,TRBD1,TRBJ2-7,TRBV9,TGTGCCAGCAGCGTAGCCCCCGGACAGGGCGGGGAGCAGTACTTC,CASSVAPGQGGEQYF
-,-,TRBJ2-1,TRBV5-1,TGCGCCAGCAGCTTGTCTAACAATGAGCAGTTCTTC,CASSLSNNEQFF
few,-,TRBJ2-1,TRBV29-1,TGCAGCGTTGCCGCAGGGGAAGTTCGCAATGAGCAGTTCTTC,CSVAAGEVRNEQFF
few,TRBD1,TRBJ2-2,TRBV2,TGTGCCAGCAGTCGGGACAGGAACACCGGGGAGCTGTTTTTT,CASSRDRNTGELFF
-,-,TRBJ2-5,TRBV7-8,TGTGCCAGCAGCTATCTCGCGGGGCGAGAGACCCAGTACTTC,CASSYLAGRETQYF
once,-,TRBJ2-5,TRBV2,TGTGCCAGCAGTGAAGCCCCCCGCGGGACCCAGTACTTC,CASSEAPRGTQYF